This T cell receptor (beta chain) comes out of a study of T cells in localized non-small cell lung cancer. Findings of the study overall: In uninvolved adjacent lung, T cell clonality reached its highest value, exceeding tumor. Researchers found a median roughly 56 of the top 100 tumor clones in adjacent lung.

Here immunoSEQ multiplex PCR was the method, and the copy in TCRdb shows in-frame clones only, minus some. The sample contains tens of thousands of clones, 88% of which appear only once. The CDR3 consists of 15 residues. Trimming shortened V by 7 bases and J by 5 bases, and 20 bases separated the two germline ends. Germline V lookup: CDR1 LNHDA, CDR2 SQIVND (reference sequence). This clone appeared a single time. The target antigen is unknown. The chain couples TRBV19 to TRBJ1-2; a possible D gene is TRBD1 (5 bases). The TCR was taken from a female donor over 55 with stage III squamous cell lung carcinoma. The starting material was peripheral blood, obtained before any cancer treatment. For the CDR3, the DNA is TGTGCCAGTACCATACAGGTTAACCTGGGATATGGCTACACCTTC. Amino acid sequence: CASTIQVNLGYGYTF.